This TCR beta chain was profiled in a study of shared clonotypes between healthy human individuals. Study as a whole: Each donor's CD8 memory used one plate, CD8 naive two, each CD4 subset three.

The assay was immunoSEQ multiplex PCR, and TCRdb's table has in-frame clones only and misses some. The data show roughly 2 million clones, 85% to 95% seen once. Trimming cost V 11 bases and J 0 bases, with 16 bases left between them. The length of the CDR3 is 14 residues. The germline V gene has CDR1 MRHNA and CDR2 SNTAGT. CD45RO-negative cells were positively selected for CCR7, leaving out terminally differentiated effector memory CD45RA+ cells. The TCR comes from a man aged 18 to 35 in good health. The rearrangement uses TRBV6-4 and TRBJ2-5; a possible D gene is TRBD2 (6 bases). The sequenced material came from naive CD8+ T cells sorted from blood. The CDR3 nucleotides are TGTGCCGCCTACGGGGGTACCCACCAAGAGACCCAGTACTTC. It translates to CAAYGGTHQETQYF.